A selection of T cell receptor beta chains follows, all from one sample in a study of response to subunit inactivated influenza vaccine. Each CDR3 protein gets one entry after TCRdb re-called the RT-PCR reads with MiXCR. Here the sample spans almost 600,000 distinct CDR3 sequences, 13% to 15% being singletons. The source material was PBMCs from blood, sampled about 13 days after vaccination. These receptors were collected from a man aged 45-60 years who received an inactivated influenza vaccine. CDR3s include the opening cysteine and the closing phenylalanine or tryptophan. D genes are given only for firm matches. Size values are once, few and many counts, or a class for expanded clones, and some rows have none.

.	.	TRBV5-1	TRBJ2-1	CASSSTPTGIGEQFF	TGCGCCAGCAGCTCGACTCCAACAGGGATTGGCGAGCAGTTCTTC
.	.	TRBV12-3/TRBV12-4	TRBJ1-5	CASNWQGSNQPQHF	TGTGCCAGCAATTGGCAGGGCAGCAATCAGCCCCAGCATTTT
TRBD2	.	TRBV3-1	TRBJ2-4	CASSQAPTGTSGSGIQYF	TGTGCCAGCAGCCAGGCCCCCACCGGGACTAGCGGGAGTGGCATTCAGTACTTC
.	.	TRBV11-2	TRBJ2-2	CASSLGRLSGELFF	TGTGCCAGCAGCTTAGGTCGACTGAGCGGGGAGCTGTTTTTT
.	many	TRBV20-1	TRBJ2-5	CSAIPENQETQYF	TGCAGTGCTATTCCTGAGAACCAAGAGACCCAGTACTTC
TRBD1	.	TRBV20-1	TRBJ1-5	CSATNTGGSNQPQHF	TGCAGTGCCACGAATACAGGGGGAAGCAATCAGCCCCAGCATTTT
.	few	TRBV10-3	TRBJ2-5	CATLETGSVETQYF	TGTGCTACCCTGGAGACAGGTTCGGTGGAGACCCAGTACTTC
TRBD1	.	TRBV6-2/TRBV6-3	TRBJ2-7	CASGERQGVTYEQYF	TGTGCCAGCGGGGAACGACAGGGGGTGACCTACGAGCAGTACTTC
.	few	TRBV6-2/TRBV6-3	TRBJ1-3	CASSYRGARGNTIYF	TGTGCCAGCAGTTACCGGGGGGCACGTGGAAACACCATATATTTT
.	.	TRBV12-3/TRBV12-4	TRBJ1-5	CASSLGQTSNQPQHF	TGTGCCAGCAGTTTAGGACAGACCAGCAATCAGCCCCAGCATTTT
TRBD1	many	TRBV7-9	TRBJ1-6	CASSQGQGNSPLHF	TGTGCCAGCAGTCAAGGACAGGGTAATTCACCCCTCCACTTT
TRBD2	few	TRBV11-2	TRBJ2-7	CASSFLRGRYNEQYF	TGTGCCAGCAGCTTTTTACGCGGGAGGTACAACGAGCAGTACTTC
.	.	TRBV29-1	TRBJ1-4	CSVEGPGREKLSF	TGCAGCGTTGAAGGCCCAGGGAGGGAAAAACTGTCTTTT
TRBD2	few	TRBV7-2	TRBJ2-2	CASSSSGGATGELFF	TGTGCCAGCAGCTCTAGCGGGGGGGCCACCGGGGAGCTGTTTTTT
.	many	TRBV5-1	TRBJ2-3	CASSLTGTSTDTQYF	TGCGCCAGCAGCCTGACCGGGACTTCCACAGATACGCAGTATTTT
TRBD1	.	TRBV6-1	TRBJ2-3	CASGFRQGHPTDTQYF	TGTGCCAGCGGATTTCGACAGGGGCATCCCACAGATACGCAGTATTTT
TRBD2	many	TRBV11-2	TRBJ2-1	CASSLVVLAGGLNEQFF	TGTGCCAGCAGCTTAGTGGTACTAGCGGGAGGATTAAATGAGCAGTTCTTC
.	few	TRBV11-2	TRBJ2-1	CASSPRGFSYNEQFF	TGTGCCAGCAGCCCACGCGGATTCTCCTACAATGAGCAGTTCTTC
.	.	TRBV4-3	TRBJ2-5	CASSQDGEGVETQYF	TGCGCCAGCAGCCAAGATGGGGAGGGGGTAGAGACCCAGTACTTC
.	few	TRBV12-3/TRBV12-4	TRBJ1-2	CASSALTVGYTF	TGTGCCAGCAGTGCGCTGACCGTCGGCTACACCTTC
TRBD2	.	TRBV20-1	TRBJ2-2	CSARPSGNRFGELFF	TGCAGTGCTAGACCCAGCGGGAATCGGTTCGGGGAGCTGTTTTTT
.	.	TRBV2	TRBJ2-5	CASSEGPNQETQYF	TGTGCCAGCAGTGAAGGTCCGAACCAAGAGACCCAGTACTTC
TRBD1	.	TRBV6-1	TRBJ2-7	CASRTGRNEQYF	TGTGCCAGCAGGACAGGGCGGAACGAGCAGTACTTC
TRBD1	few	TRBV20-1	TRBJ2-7	CSAMDRGSPTYEQYF	TGCAGTGCTATGGACAGGGGGAGCCCCACCTACGAGCAGTACTTC